This entry is about one T cell receptor beta chain. The CDR3 sequence is 14 residues long. V lost 3 bases and J lost 8, with 17 bases in between. The germline V gene has CDR1 SGDLS and CDR2 YYNGEE. Profiling relied on immunoSEQ multiplex PCR, and the TCRdb table lists in-frame clones only, not all of them. This sample carries hundreds of thousands of clones, approximately 71% of them seen once, and the ten largest clones take around 11%. This specimen comes from a study of shared clonotypes between healthy human individuals. The sequence came from a woman aged 40 to 50 in good health. Some clones in this sample may be carry-over from other donors' samples. The genes are TRBV9 and TRBJ1-2, with a weak D call TRBD1 (5 bases). The specimen sequenced was PBMCs. This chain's CDR3 is CASSGFAGHDGYTF. CDR3 nucleotides: TGTGCCAGCAGCGGTTTCGCAGGGCATGACGGCTACACCTTC.